This TCR beta chain was sequenced for a study of vaccination effects on CD4 cells after COVID-19. Study results and limitations: Few convalescent patients were studied, and early post-infection samples were lacking. Just 1 of 255 vaccine-induced clones in healthy recipients was cross-reactive.

When ten to eleven days of culture had elapsed, CD4+ T cells were isolated. Participants got two doses of BNT162b2 or mRNA-1273 vaccine. Clones were read by immunoSEQ multiplex PCR, and TCRdb kept only the in-frame ones, dropping some. The sample lists 66,000 or so clones, about 67% seen once, with about 2.2% in the top ten. V was pared by 4 bases and J by 4 bases, with 8 bases of the junction left unmatched. Germline assignment: CDR1 MNHNY and CDR2 SVGAGI (reference sequence). This CDR3 comprises 15 residues. About this clone itself: The antigen is unknown.

The chain recombines TRBV6-6 with TRBJ1-2; the match to TRBD1 covers 8 bases. This clonotype originated in a human donor who received a COVID-19 vaccine. Sequences were derived from CD4+ T cells from PBMCs cultured without peptide, sampled after COVID-19 vaccination. CDR3 sequence (DNA): TGTGCCAGCAGTTCTCGGACAGGGCGAACCTATGGCTACACCTTC. Amino acid sequence: CASSSRTGRTYGYTF.